Listed below are T cell receptor beta chains from one sample, sequenced in a study of blood T cell repertoires in COVID-19. Some clones are missing from TCRdb's copy, which holds only in-frame ones; the method was immunoSEQ multiplex PCR. The sample includes 140,000 to 150,000 clones, around 84% seen only once; the top ten take approximately 13%. The material sequenced was peripheral blood. These receptors were taken from a man between 60 and 75 years old with active or convalescent COVID-19. CDR3s leave out the opening cysteine and the closing phenylalanine or tryptophan. D genes are given only for firm matches. For some rows the clone size is stated as once, few or many, or as a class when expanded; others skip it.

TRBJ1-3 - TRBV4-3 TRBD1 ASSQDSGQGGGNTIY
TRBJ2-7 - TRBV19 - ASSIAGISYEQY
TRBJ1-5 - TRBV24-1 TRBD1 ATSDTRTGGNQPQH
TRBJ2-5 - TRBV9 TRBD2 ASSAYSGRGQETQY
TRBJ2-6 - TRBV7-2 TRBD1 ASRRGGQGSSGANVLT
TRBJ1-1 - TRBV18 - ASSPSQGGTEAF
TRBJ1-5 - TRBV28 - ASMFNGNQPQH
TRBJ2-2 few TRBV30 - AWSPFTTANTGELF
TRBJ2-7 - TRBV29-1 - SVEIYRSDEQY
TRBJ2-2 few TRBV7-3 TRBD2 ASSPQASGRVPGELF
TRBJ2-2 - TRBV25-1 - ASRLYTGELF
TRBJ1-4 - TRBV7-9 - ASSFSTGSGRLF
TRBJ1-6 - TRBV7-3 - ASSLAGSPLH
TRBJ2-3 - TRBV11-2 TRBD1 ASSSGQGFGTDTQY
TRBJ2-1 - TRBV3-1/TRBV3-2 TRBD2 ASSPIGGRGSYNEQF
TRBJ2-1 - TRBV3-1/TRBV3-2 TRBD2 ASSPIPAGTSGRDYNEQF
TRBJ1-6 - TRBV19 - ASSSDSFRSYNSPLH
TRBJ2-3 once TRBV11-2 - ASAEADTQY
TRBJ1-2 - TRBV4-3 TRBD1 ASSQDSGTGFSGYT
TRBJ2-1 - TRBV18 TRBD1 ASSAGTGTYNEQF
TRBJ2-2 once TRBV7-3 - ASSLRAGPNTGELF
TRBJ2-7 - TRBV4-2 TRBD1 ASSQDQQGARREQY
TRBJ1-1 - TRBV7-2 - ASSLALPRNTEAF
TRBJ1-6 - TRBV28 TRBD1 ASSSPDRRNSPLH
TRBJ2-7 once TRBV15 - ATSRVRSSHEQY
TRBJ1-2 - TRBV5-1 - ASSLEGGPDYGYT
TRBJ1-2 - TRBV5-1 - ASSFRRGYGYT
TRBJ2-7 - TRBV2 - ASSEMQTYEQY
TRBJ2-7 - TRBV27 - ASSPRQARGSYEQY
TRBJ1-1 once TRBV18 - ASSLTPGNTEAF
TRBJ1-6 - TRBV28 - ASSPGGSYGRYNSPLH
TRBJ2-1 - TRBV27 TRBD1 ASSSTDRGFHEQF
TRBJ1-4 once TRBV10-3 - ATRSLGVTNEKLF
TRBJ1-1 - TRBV6-1 - ASSESVGGKLS
TRBJ1-2 - TRBV18 - ASSPLGAEGYT
TRBJ1-6 - TRBV7-8 - ASSPYVDSPLH
TRBJ1-1 - TRBV11-2 - ASSVTRGNTEAF
TRBJ2-1 few TRBV5-1 TRBD1 ASSYDRGGYNEQF
TRBJ1-2 once TRBV11-2 TRBD1 ASRQGSDYYGYT